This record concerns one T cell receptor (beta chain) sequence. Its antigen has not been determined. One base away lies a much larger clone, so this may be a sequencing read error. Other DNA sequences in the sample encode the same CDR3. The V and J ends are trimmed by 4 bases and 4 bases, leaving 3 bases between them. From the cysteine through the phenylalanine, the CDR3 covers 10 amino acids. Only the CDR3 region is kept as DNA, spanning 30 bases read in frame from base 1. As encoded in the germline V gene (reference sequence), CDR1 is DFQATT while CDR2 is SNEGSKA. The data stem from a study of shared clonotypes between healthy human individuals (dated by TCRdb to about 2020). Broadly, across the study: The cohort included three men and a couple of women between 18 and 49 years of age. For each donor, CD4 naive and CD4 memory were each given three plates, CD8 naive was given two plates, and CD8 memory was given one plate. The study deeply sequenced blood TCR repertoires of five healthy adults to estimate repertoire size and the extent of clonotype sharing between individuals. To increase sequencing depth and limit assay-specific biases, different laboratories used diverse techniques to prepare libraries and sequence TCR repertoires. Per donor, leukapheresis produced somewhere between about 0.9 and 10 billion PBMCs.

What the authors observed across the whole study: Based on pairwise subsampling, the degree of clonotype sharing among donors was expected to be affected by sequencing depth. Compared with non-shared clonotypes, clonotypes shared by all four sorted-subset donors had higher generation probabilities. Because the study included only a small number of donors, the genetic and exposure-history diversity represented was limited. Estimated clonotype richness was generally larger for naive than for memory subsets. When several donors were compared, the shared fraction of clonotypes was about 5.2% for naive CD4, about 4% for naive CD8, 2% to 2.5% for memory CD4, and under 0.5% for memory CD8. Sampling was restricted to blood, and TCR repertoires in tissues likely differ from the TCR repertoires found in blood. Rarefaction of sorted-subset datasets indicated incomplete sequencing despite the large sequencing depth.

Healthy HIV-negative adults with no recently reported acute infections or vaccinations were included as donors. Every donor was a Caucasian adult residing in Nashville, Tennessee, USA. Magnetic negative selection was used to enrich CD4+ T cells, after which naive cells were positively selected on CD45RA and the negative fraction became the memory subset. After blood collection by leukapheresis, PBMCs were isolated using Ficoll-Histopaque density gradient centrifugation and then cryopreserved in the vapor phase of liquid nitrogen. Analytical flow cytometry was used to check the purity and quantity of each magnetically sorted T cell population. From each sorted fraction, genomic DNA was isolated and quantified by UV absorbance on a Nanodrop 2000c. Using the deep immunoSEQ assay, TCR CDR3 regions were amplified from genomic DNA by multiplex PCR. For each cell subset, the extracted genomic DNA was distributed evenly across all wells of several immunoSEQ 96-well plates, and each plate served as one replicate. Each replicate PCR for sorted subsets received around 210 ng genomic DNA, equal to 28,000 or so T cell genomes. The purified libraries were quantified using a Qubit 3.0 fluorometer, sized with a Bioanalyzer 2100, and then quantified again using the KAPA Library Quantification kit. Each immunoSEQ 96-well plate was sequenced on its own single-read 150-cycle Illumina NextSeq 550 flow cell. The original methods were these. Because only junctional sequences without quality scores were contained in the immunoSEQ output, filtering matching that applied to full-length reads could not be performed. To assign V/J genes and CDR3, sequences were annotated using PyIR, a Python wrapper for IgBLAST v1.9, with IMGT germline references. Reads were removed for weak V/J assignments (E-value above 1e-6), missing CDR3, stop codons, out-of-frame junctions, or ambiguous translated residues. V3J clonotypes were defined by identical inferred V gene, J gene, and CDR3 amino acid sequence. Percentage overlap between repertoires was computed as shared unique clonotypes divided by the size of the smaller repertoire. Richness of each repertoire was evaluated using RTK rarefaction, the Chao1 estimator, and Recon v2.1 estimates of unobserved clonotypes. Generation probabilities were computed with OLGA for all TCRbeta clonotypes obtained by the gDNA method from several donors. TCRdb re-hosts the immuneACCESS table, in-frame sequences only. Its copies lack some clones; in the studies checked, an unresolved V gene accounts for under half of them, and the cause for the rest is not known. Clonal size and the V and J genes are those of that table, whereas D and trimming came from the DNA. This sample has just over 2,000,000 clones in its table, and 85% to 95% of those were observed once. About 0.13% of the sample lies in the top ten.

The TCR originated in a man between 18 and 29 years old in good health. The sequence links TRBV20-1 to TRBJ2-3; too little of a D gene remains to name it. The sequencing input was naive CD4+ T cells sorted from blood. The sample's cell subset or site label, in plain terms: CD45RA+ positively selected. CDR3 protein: CSATADTQYF. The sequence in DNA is TGCAGTGCTACCGCAGATACGCAGTATTTT.